The present TCR beta chain was sequenced within a study of blood T cell repertoires in COVID-19 (dated by TCRdb to about 2020). Describing the broader study: Samples from collaborators originated in the United States, Italy and Spain and spanned both the acute and convalescent phases of COVID-19. The prospective study material was composed of cDNA or gDNA derived from T cells, B-cell-depleted T cells, or PBMCs. Deeply sampled blood TCRbeta repertoires from subjects exposed to, actively infected with, or recovered from COVID-19 were included in the dataset. The repertoires were released in a freely available public database meant as a resource for research on the immune response to SARS-CoV-2. Samples were obtained from the ongoing ImmuneRACE study (first 160 participants) and from 1,254 subjects provided by 6 global collaborators. The sample metadata nearly always contained a de-identified subject ID, COVID-19 status, age in years and sex. Where HLA class I and class II types were available, the types were taken from metadata supplied by the sample provider, not from assay-based typing. Paper-wide results and their limitations: Clinical and demographic metadata were provided uncurated, with the amount varying by source and participant.

Collaborating institutions collected whole blood in K2EDTA tubes following their own protocols. For TCRbeta analysis, collaborators shipped samples as frozen whole blood, isolated PBMCs, or DNA extracted from either of those sample types. TCRbeta CDR3 regions were amplified from genomic DNA using the immunoSEQ Assay, a bias-controlled multiplex PCR. Per the source publication's procedure: Nucleated cell counts per sample were estimated from amplification of reference gene primers within the assay. To quantify the absolute abundance of each unique TCRbeta CDR3 rearrangement, sequence reads were collapsed and filtered. For each sample, productive Simpson clonality was calculated as the square root of Simpson's diversity index over productive rearrangements. TCRdb provides this immuneACCESS table in a form limited to in-frame rearrangements. Some clones are lacking; in checked studies, under half of them reflect an unresolved V gene, and why the rest are absent is not known. V and J calls and clone size are as listed in that table; D and trimming were resolved from the DNA. This sample holds some 250,000 clones; around 81% were observed only once. In total, the top ten clones hold around 4% of the sample.

The CDR3, from cysteine to phenylalanine, totals 15 residues. Only the CDR3 portion is preserved as DNA: 45 bases, with reading frame beginning at the first base. A distance of 13 bases separates the germline ends of V and J, which lose 1 base and 9 bases respectively. The CDR1 and CDR2 encoded by the germline V gene (reference sequence) are LGHDT and YNNKEL. This clone was picked up one time. Its antigen is currently not known. Base qualities are missing; no much larger clone stands one base away. The material sequenced was peripheral blood. The chain was built from TRBV3-1 (or the pseudogene TRBV3-2) and TRBJ1-6; TRBD1 is a possible D gene, resting on 5 matching bases. This receptor was identified in a man in his fifties with active or convalescent COVID-19. In nucleotides, the sequence is TGTGCCAGCAGCCAAGTAGGAGGGGTCGGTTCACCCCTCCACTTT. Its protein is CASSQVGGVGSPLHF.